The sequence of this T cell receptor (beta chain) was determined in a study of T cells in tumors after PD-1 blockade. Whole-study context: During anti-PD-1 treatment, some patients continued daily vismodegib 150 mg. Mean per blood sample: some 120,000 templates (roughly 22,000-257,772), roughly 34,000 unique clonotypes. Findings of the study overall: About 41% of tumor TCR clonotypes were also found in blood.

As for this clone: Its antigen is undetermined.

Germline V CDR1 and CDR2: SGHVS, FQNEAQ. This CDR3 region has 14 residues. Trimming removed 5 bases from V and 1 base from J, with 10 bases in between. TCRdb's table, derived via immunoSEQ multiplex PCR, lists solely in-frame clones and lacks some. The data show more than 40,000 clones, roughly 80% seen once. Tumor or blood genomic DNA was sequenced, with inputs of about 616 ng to 6,500 ng. Sample: PBMCs, taken before anti-PD-1 treatment. This rearrangement joins TRBV7-8 to TRBJ2-3; D remains unclear. This TCR derives from a human donor with basal cell carcinoma. CDR3 in amino acids: CASSERWGTDTQYF. The DNA of the CDR3 is TGTGCCAGCAGCGAAAGGTGGGGCACAGATACGCAGTATTTT.